One sample yielded the 18 T cell receptor beta chains listed below, sequenced in a study of blood T cell repertoires in COVID-19. The protocol was immunoSEQ multiplex PCR, while the TCRdb copy is restricted to in-frame clones and leaves out a portion. The sample lists almost 250,000 clones, 75% to 90% seen once, with over 4% in the top ten. The sample consisted of PBMCs or T cells enriched from blood (not recorded which). The receptors come from a woman between 25 and 40 years old who had recovered from COVID-19.

The rearrangement uses TRBV27 and TRBJ1-1, with D unresolved. V gave up 3 bases and J gave up 4 bases, with 12 bases separating them. The length of the CDR3 is 14 residues. Per germline, CDR1 MNHEY and CDR2 SMNVEV (reference sequence). CDR3 bases: TGTGCCAGCAGTTTTCGAGGCGGCGGCACTGAAGCTTTCTTT. Protein: CASSFRGGGTEAFF.

This sequence joins TRBV4-3 and TRBJ2-2; 9 bases agree with TRBD2. V was pared by 0 bases and J by 2 bases, with 4 bases of the junction left unmatched. This CDR3 is built from 17 residues. Germline assignment: CDR1 LGHNA and CDR2 YSLEER. In nucleotides, the CDR3 is TGCGCCAGCAGCCAAGACTGGACTAGCGTCAACACCGGGGAGCTGTTTTTT. It yields the protein CASSQDWTSVNTGELFF.

V gene TRBV28 combines with J gene TRBJ2-6; D is perhaps TRBD1 (6 bases). The CDR3 sequence is 17 residues long. Trimming left V 6 bases short and J 0 bases short, with 15 bases between. Germline V gene sequence: CDR1 MDHEN, CDR2 SYDVKM. Written as DNA, the CDR3 is TGTGCCAGCAGCGGCCGGGACATTCGCTCTGGGGCCAACGTCCTGACTTTC. Protein: CASSGRDIRSGANVLTF.

The CDR3 nucleotides read TGTGCCAGCAGTGGCATGGGGGCAGGCAATCAGCCCCAGCATTTT. Translated: CASSGMGAGNQPQHF. V usage is TRBV28 and J usage is TRBJ1-5, with a possible D match to TRBD1 (6 bases). Germline lookup yields CDR1 MDHEN and CDR2 SYDVKM. Trimming took off 5 bases at V and 2 bases at J, with 13 bases between the two ends. The CDR3 has 15 residues.

This clone came up a few times. This rearrangement joins TRBV3-1 (or the pseudogene TRBV3-2) to TRBJ1-4; weak D call: TRBD1 (5 bases). V shed 4 bases and J shed 10 bases, with 10 bases lying between them. The length of the CDR3 is 12 residues. CDR1 and CDR2 (germline): LGHDT, YNNKEL (reference sequence). In nucleotides, the CDR3 is TGTGCCAGCAGCCCGGAGGGACGAAAACTGTTTTTT. Translated: CASSPEGRKLFF.

The rearrangement links TRBV7-9 to TRBJ2-5, with no clear D. CDR3 length: 15 residues. V lost 5 bases to trimming and J lost 2 bases, with 15 bases between them. Germline CDR1 is SEHNR and CDR2 is FQNEAQ (reference sequence). CDR3 sequence (DNA): TGTGCCAGCAGCCGCGAGGCCCCGTATCAAGAGACCCAGTACTTC. Its protein product is CASSREAPYQETQYF.

The V call is TRBV27, the J call TRBJ1-2; a possible D gene is TRBD1 (6 bases). The germline CDR1 and CDR2 sequences are MNHEY and SMNVEV (reference sequence). The germline V and J ends were trimmed by 3 bases and 5 bases, with 10 bases remaining between them. The CDR3 is 13 residues long. The CDR3 sequence is CASSFQQGYGYTF. The DNA for the CDR3 is TGTGCCAGCAGTTTCCAACAGGGTTATGGCTACACCTTC.

This chain links TRBV24-1 with TRBJ2-1, with 9 positions matching TRBD2. CDR1 is KGHDR, CDR2 SFDVKD, per germline. The CDR3 has 16 amino acids. J lost 0 bases, V lost 7 bases, and 6 bases had no gene match. CDR3 sequence (DNA): TGTGCCACCAGCGTAGCGGGAGTGAACTCCTACAATGAGCAGTTCTTC. This gives the protein CATSVAGVNSYNEQFF.

The genes are TRBV20-1 and TRBJ2-4; no reliable D call. Per germline, CDR1 DFQATT and CDR2 SNEGSKA (reference sequence). The CDR3 has 11 residues. V shed 0 bases and J shed 15 bases, with 12 bases lying between them. DNA of the CDR3: TGCAGTGCTAGAGATGTCGGCGAGGTGTACTTC. This translates into CSARDVGEVYF.

The chain carries TRBV5-4 and TRBJ2-2, with D tentatively TRBD2 (5 bases). V was pared by 0 bases and J by 3 bases, with 12 bases between. This CDR3 contains 16 residues. Per germline, CDR1 SGHNT and CDR2 YYREEE (reference sequence). In nucleotides, the CDR3 is TGTGCCAGCAGCTTGGGGCTAGCTACTCACACCGGGGAGCTGTTTTTT. Its translation: CASSLGLATHTGELFF. Based on the CDR3 plus reference TRBV5-4 and TRBJ2-2, the full variable domain is ETGVTQSPTHLIKTRGQQVTLRCSSQSGHNTVSWYQQALGQGPQFIFQYYREEENGRGNFPPRFSGLQFPNYSSELNVNALELDDSALYLCASSLGLATHTGELFFGEGSRLTVL.

The V call is TRBV6-1, the J call TRBJ2-7; TRBD2 agrees at 7 bases. With V trimmed by 6 bases and J by 0 bases, 11 bases remained unmatched. This CDR3 region has 16 residues. Germline CDR1 MNHNS, CDR2 SASEGT. CDR3: CASREWEGPSSYEQYF. Here the CDR3 DNA reads TGTGCCAGCAGAGAATGGGAGGGACCTTCCTCCTACGAGCAGTACTTC.

The rearrangement uses TRBV27 and TRBJ2-1; 13 bases line up with TRBD2. This CDR3 has 16 amino acids. From germline, CDR1 is MNHEY and CDR2 SMNVEV (reference sequence). The trim removed 5 bases at V and 8 bases at J, leaving 9 bases unmatched. This CDR3 reads CASSLGLAGVGDEQFF. The DNA for the CDR3 is TGTGCCAGCAGTCTTGGACTAGCGGGAGTGGGAGATGAGCAGTTCTTC.

Only one count was recorded for this clone. V usage is TRBV3-1 (or the pseudogene TRBV3-2) and J usage is TRBJ2-3; 15 bases are a match to TRBD2. The germline V gene encodes CDR1 LGHDT and CDR2 YNNKEL (reference sequence). The length of the CDR3 is 21 residues. V shed 0 bases and J 1 base; nucleotides not matched to a gene: 11. CDR3 coding DNA: TGTGCCAGCAGCCAAGATCCGTGGACTAGCGGGAGGGCGGGCGGCACAGATACGCAGTATTTT. Amino acids: CASSQDPWTSGRAGGTDTQYF.

This chain uses TRBV30 with TRBJ2-1, with 8 bases identical to TRBD2. Germline CDR1 reads GTSNPN; CDR2 reads SVGIG (reference sequence). The CDR3 loop spans 13 amino acids. The V segment lost 2 bases and the J segment 10 bases; nucleotides outside the gene matches: 7. CDR3 in amino acids: CAWSLQRGREQFF. The CDR3 coding sequence is TGTGCCTGGAGTCTGCAGCGGGGGAGAGAGCAGTTCTTC.

This chain connects TRBV29-1 to TRBJ2-7, with D tentatively TRBD1 (5 bases). Germline loops: CDR1 SQVTM, CDR2 ANQGSEA. V was trimmed by 6 bases and J by 1 base, leaving 16 bases between them. The CDR3 consists of 14 residues. CDR3: CSVKPGLGSYEQYF. DNA for the CDR3: TGCAGCGTCAAACCAGGGTTAGGTTCCTACGAGCAGTACTTC.

The chain joins TRBV30 to TRBJ2-3, with D possibly TRBD2 on 6 matching bases. Per the germline V gene, CDR1 is GTSNPN and CDR2 is SVGIG (reference sequence). V lost 7 bases, J lost 6 bases, and 14 bases lay in between. This CDR3 has 12 amino acids. CDR3 DNA sequence: TGTGCCTCCCTTCGGGAGCCCGATACGCAGTATTTT. Its translation is CASLREPDTQYF.

The J gene is TRBJ1-2, the V gene TRBV6-4; D not certain. The V and J ends lost 0 bases and 5 bases respectively, with 13 bases between them. The CDR3 contains 15 residues. CDR1 and CDR2 (germline): MRHNA, SNTAGT. The CDR3 sequence: CASSDSNPTPYGYTF. Here the CDR3 DNA reads TGTGCCAGCAGTGACTCGAACCCGACTCCTTATGGCTACACCTTC.

CDR3 nucleotide sequence: TGTGCCAGCTCACTTACTAGCGGGAGGGCAACTGGGGCCAACGTCCTGACTTTC. The encoded protein is CASSLTSGRATGANVLTF. J is TRBJ2-6 and V is TRBV18; 13 nucleotides agree with TRBD2. This CDR3 is built from 18 residues. J gave up 2 bases and V 4 bases, and 5 bases lay outside the gene matches. CDR1 is KGHSH and CDR2 is LQKENI in the germline V gene.